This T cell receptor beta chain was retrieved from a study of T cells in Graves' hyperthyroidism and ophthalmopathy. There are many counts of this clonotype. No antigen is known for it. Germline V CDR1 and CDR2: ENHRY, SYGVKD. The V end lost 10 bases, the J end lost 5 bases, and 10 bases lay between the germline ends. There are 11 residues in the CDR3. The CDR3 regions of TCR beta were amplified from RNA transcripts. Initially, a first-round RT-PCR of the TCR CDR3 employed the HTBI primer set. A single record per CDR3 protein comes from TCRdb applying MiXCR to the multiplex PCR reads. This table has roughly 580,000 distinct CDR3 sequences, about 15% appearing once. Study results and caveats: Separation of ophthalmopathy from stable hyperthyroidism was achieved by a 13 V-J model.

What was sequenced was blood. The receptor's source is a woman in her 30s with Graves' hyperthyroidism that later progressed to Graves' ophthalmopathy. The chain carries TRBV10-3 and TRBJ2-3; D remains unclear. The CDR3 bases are TGTGCCACCTCACGAGGAGATACGCAGTATTTT. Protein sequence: CATSRGDTQYF.